This is a list of T cell receptor beta chains from one sample in a study of blood T cell repertoires in COVID-19. The repertoire was sequenced with immunoSEQ multiplex PCR; TCRdb's copy has only in-frame clones and lacks some. The sample lists approximately 90,000 clones, roughly 80% occurring once. Sequencing was done on a sample of peripheral blood. These receptor sequences come from a man between 65 and 79 years old with COVID-19, enrolled during active disease. Each CDR3 is given with its conserved first and last residue. The order of the fields is J gene, V gene, clone size, CDR3 length, D gene, CDR3 DNA, CDR3 protein. D genes are given only for firm matches. Clone size appears in some rows only: once, few, many, or a class for an expanded clone.

TRBJ2-7 | TRBV30 | - | 15 | - | TGTGCCTGGAGTCCTGGGGGGGCCAGCTCCTACGAGCAGTACTTC | CAWSPGGASSYEQYF
TRBJ1-1 | TRBV3-1/TRBV3-2 | - | 12 | - | TGTGCCAGCAGCCTTAGCGGGGCTGAAGCTTTCTTT | CASSLSGAEAFF
TRBJ1-4 | TRBV5-1 | - | 14 | TRBD1 | TGCGCCAGCAGCCACGGACAGGGGGGTGAAAAACTGTTTTTT | CASSHGQGGEKLFF
TRBJ2-7 | TRBV11-2 | - | 15 | - | TGTGCCAGCAGCTTTGCCGAATTACTCTCCTACGAGCAGTACTTC | CASSFAELLSYEQYF
TRBJ1-1 | TRBV18 | - | 15 | - | TGTGCCAGCTCACCGTATCAGGACAGTAGCACTGAAGCTTTCTTT | CASSPYQDSSTEAFF
TRBJ2-7 | TRBV6-2/TRBV6-3 | few | 16 | TRBD1 | TGTGCCAGCAGCTCAATGTGGGGACAGACTTCCTACGAGCAGTACTTC | CASSSMWGQTSYEQYF
TRBJ1-2 | TRBV9 | once | 14 | - | TGTGCCAGCAGCCCAACAGGGAGCGAGAACGGCTACACCTTC | CASSPTGSENGYTF
TRBJ2-7 | TRBV5-1 | - | 13 | - | TGCGCCAGCAGCTTGGCCTCTTCCTACGAGCAGTACTTC | CASSLASSYEQYF
TRBJ2-7 | TRBV21-1 | few | 14 | - | TGTGCCAGCAACCGCCTAGCGACGGTCCACGAGCAGTACTTC | CASNRLATVHEQYF
TRBJ2-3 | TRBV9 | - | 15 | TRBD1 | TGTGCCAGCAGCGTCCGTCCCGGGACAGAGGATACGCAGTATTTT | CASSVRPGTEDTQYF
TRBJ1-2 | TRBV10-3 | - | 12 | - | TGTGCCATCAGCAACCGGACAAGTGGCTACACCTTC | CAISNRTSGYTF
TRBJ2-2 | TRBV9 | - | 17 | TRBD2 | TGTGCCAGCAGCGTAGCTAGCGGGGGGCCGAACACCGGGGAGCTGTTTTTT | CASSVASGGPNTGELFF
TRBJ1-6 | TRBV11-2 | few | 17 | TRBD1 | TGTGCCAGCAGCCTAGGACAGGGGAGCTCCTATAATTCACCCCTCCACTTT | CASSLGQGSSYNSPLHF
TRBJ1-3 | TRBV4-2 | - | 16 | - | TGTGCCAGCAGGGCAACAGGGACCAATTCTGGAAACACCATATATTTT | CASRATGTNSGNTIYF
TRBJ1-6 | TRBV7-2 | - | 14 | - | TGTGCCAGCAGCTTGGACAGAAACTTTTCACCCCTCCACTTT | CASSLDRNFSPLHF
TRBJ1-5 | TRBV27 | large | 16 | TRBD1 | TGTGCCAGCAGTTTATTCTGGGACAGGGTTAGACAGCCCCAGCATTTT | CASSLFWDRVRQPQHF
TRBJ2-1 | TRBV7-8 | - | 13 | - | TGTGCCAGCAGCTCTGGGGCGTACAATGAGCAGTTCTTC | CASSSGAYNEQFF
TRBJ1-4 | TRBV19 | few | 14 | - | TGTGCCAGTAAACGGGGGGACCTGGGGGAAAAACTGTTTTTT | CASKRGDLGEKLFF